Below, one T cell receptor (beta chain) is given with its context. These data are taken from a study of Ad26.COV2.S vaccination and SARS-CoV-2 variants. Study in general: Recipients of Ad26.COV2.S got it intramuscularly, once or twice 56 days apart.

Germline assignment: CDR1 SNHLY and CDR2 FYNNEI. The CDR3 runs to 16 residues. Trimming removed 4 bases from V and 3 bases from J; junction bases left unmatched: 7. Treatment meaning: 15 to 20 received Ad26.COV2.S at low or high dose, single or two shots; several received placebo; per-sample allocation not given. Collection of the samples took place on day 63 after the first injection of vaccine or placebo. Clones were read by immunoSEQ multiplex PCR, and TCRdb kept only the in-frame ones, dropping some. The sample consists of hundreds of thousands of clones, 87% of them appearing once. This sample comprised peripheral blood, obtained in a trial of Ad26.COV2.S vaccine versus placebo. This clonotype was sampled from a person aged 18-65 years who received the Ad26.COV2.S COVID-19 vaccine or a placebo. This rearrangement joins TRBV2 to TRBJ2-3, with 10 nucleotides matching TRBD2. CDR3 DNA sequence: TGTGCCAGCAGTGCGTTAAGCGGGGGGGCAACAGATACGCAGTATTTT. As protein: CASSALSGGATDTQYF.